One and the same sample provided the 7 T cell receptor beta chains below, sequenced in a study of blood T cell repertoires in COVID-19. Profiling relied on immunoSEQ multiplex PCR, and the TCRdb table lists in-frame clones only, not all of them. The sample holds approximately 230,000 clones, roughly 88% seen once. Sequenced sample: peripheral blood. All receptors derive from a woman aged 35 to 49 who had recovered from COVID-19.

This clone came up once. Other DNA sequences within the sample encode an identical CDR3. V and J are TRBV6-2 or TRBV6-3 and TRBJ1-5; the D gene is possibly TRBD1 (6 bases). From germline, CDR1 is MNHEY and CDR2 SVGEGT. The V gene lost 6 bases and the J gene lost 2 bases, with 17 bases spanning the gap. This CDR3 is 16 amino acids long. CDR3 in amino acids: CASSRRQALGNQPQHF. The CDR3 DNA reads TGTGCCAGCAGCCGCCGACAGGCCCTAGGCAATCAGCCCCAGCATTTT.

The chain recombines TRBV12-3 or TRBV12-4 with TRBJ1-2, with D hard to call. V shed 2 bases and J shed 7 bases, with 8 bases lying between them. The CDR3 contains 12 residues. The DNA for the CDR3 is TGTGCCAGCAGTTTATGGCAGTCTGGCTACACCTTC. It specifies CASSLWQSGYTF.

The chain uses TRBV6-5 and TRBJ2-2, with a tentative D call TRBD2 (6 bases). The CDR3 is made up of 14 amino acids. Trimming took 4 bases from V and 4 from J, leaving 10 bases between them. Germline V gene lookup returns CDR1 MNHEY and CDR2 SVGAGI. CDR3 bases: TGTGCCAGCAGTTCGGGACTCCTCACCGGGGAGCTGTTTTTT. This codes for CASSSGLLTGELFF.

This rearrangement joins TRBV6-5 to TRBJ2-3; tentatively, D is TRBD2 (5 bases). Germline V gives CDR1 MNHEY, CDR2 SVGAGI. This CDR3 comprises 15 residues. The germline V and J ends were trimmed by 1 base and 4 bases, with 12 bases remaining between them. CDR3 in DNA: TGTGCCAGCAGTTACTTGGCTAGCAGCTCAGATACGCAGTATTTT. Its translation is CASSYLASSSDTQYF.

The chain joins TRBV18 to TRBJ2-2, with D hard to call. The V gene's germline CDR1 is KGHSH and CDR2 LQKENI. The V end lost 1 base, the J end lost 7 bases, and 4 bases lay between the germline ends. The CDR3 sequence is 12 residues long. The CDR3 loop reads CASSPRHGELFF. DNA for the CDR3: TGTGCCAGCTCACCACGACACGGGGAGCTGTTTTTT.

The V gene is TRBV27, the J gene TRBJ2-2, with D perhaps TRBD1 (5 bases). The CDR3 has 16 amino acids. Germline CDR1 reads MNHEY; CDR2 reads SMNVEV (reference sequence). Between the trimmed V and J ends, which lost 7 bases and 0 bases, there was a span of 15 bases. In DNA form, the CDR3 reads TGTGCCAGCACCCCCTGGGCAGGGACGAACACCGGGGAGCTGTTTTTT. The encoded protein is CASTPWAGTNTGELFF.

This rearrangement joins TRBV6-5 to TRBJ1-5; possibly TRBD1 for D (5 bases). This CDR3 has 14 amino acids. Trimming cost V 2 bases and J 7 bases, with 12 bases left between them. Germline V gene sequence: CDR1 MNHEY, CDR2 SVGAGI. The CDR3 coding sequence is TGTGCCAGCAGTTACGAGGCAGGGCCCCAGCCCCAGCATTTT. Residues: CASSYEAGPQPQHF.